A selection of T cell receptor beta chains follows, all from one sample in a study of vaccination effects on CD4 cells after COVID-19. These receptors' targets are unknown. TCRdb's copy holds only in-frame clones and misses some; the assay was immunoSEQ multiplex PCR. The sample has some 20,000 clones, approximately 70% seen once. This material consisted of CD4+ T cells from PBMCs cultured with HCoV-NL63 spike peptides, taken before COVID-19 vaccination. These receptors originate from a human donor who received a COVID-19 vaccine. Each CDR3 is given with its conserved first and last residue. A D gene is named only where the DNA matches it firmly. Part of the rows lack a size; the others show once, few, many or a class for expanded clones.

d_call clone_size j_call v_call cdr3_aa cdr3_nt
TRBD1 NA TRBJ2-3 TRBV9 CASSVVGQTFTDTQYF TGTGCCAGCAGCGTAGTGGGACAGACCTTCACAGATACGCAGTATTTT
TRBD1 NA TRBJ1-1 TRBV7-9 CASSLTRQGGNTEAFF TGTGCCAGCAGCTTGACTAGACAGGGCGGGAACACTGAAGCTTTCTTT
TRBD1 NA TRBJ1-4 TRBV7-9 CASRARQGGNEKLFF TGTGCCAGCAGAGCCCGACAGGGTGGTAATGAAAAACTGTTTTTT
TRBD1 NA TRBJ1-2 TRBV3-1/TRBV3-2 CASSQDRVRQGALTVGYTF TGTGCCAGCAGCCAAGATCGTGTTCGACAGGGGGCTCTAACAGTAGGCTACACCTTC
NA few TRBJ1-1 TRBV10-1 CASSEYVGLNTEAFF TGCGCCAGCAGTGAGTACGTGGGCTTGAACACTGAAGCTTTCTTT
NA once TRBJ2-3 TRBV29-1 CSVQEGSTDTQYF TGCAGCGTACAGGAAGGTTCCACAGATACGCAGTATTTT
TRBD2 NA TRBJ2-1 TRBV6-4 CASRRGGSYNEQFF TGTGCCAGCAGGCGGGGGGGCTCCTACAATGAGCAGTTCTTC
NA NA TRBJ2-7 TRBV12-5 CASGSQEYEQYF TGTGCTAGTGGTTCACAGGAGTACGAGCAGTACTTC
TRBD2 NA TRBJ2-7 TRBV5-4 CASSPGLAGTYEQYF TGTGCCAGCAGCCCGGGACTAGCGGGGACCTACGAGCAGTACTTC
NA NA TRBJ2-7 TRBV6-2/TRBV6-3 CASSYHTVSYEQYF TGTGCCAGCAGTTACCATACGGTATCCTACGAGCAGTACTTC
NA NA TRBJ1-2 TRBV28 CASSLGGDGDYGYTF TGTGCCAGCAGTCTCGGGGGGGACGGGGACTATGGCTACACCTTC
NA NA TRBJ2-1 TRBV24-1 CATSDFPGANEQFF TGTGCCACCAGTGATTTTCCAGGGGCCAATGAGCAGTTCTTC
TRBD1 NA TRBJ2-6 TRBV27 CATAGTGVSGANVLTF TGTGCCACCGCCGGGACAGGAGTCTCTGGGGCCAACGTCCTGACTTTC
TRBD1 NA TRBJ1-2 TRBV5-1 CASSTRTGSGYTF TGCGCCAGCAGCACGAGGACAGGGAGTGGCTACACCTTC
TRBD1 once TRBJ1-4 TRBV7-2 CASSPDRDSNEKLFF TGTGCCAGCAGCCCCGACCGGGACAGTAATGAAAAACTGTTTTTT
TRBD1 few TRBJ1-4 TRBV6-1 CASSEGQGFEKLFF TGTGCCAGCAGTGAAGGACAGGGGTTTGAAAAACTGTTTTTT
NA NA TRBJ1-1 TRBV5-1 CASSPGGSGTEAFF TGCGCCAGCAGCCCGGGAGGGTCTGGGACTGAAGCTTTCTTT
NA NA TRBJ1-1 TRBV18 CASSPQGPNTEAFF TGTGCCAGCTCACCCCAGGGCCCGAACACTGAAGCTTTCTTT
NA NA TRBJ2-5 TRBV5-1 CASSLQTTQETQYF TGCGCCAGCAGCCTCCAGACTACCCAAGAGACCCAGTACTTC
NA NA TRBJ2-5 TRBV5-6 CASSLPVEETQYF TGTGCCAGCAGCTTGCCTGTTGAAGAGACCCAGTACTTC
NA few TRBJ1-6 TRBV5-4 CASSLQSITTGLNSPLHF TGTGCCAGCAGCCTCCAATCAATAACGACAGGTCTTAATTCACCCCTCCACTTT
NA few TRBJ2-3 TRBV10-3 CAISGGGATDTQYF TGTGCCATCAGTGGAGGGGGGGCCACAGATACGCAGTATTTT
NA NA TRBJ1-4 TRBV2 CASSRRGLGEKLFF TGTGCCAGCAGCCGTAGGGGGTTGGGAGAAAAACTGTTTTTT
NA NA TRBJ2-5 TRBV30 CAWSKRLRETQYF TGTGCCTGGAGTAAGAGGCTCCGGGAGACCCAGTACTTC
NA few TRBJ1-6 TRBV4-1 CASSQGQGSNSPLHF TGCGCCAGCAGCCAAGGGCAGGGGTCTAATTCACCCCTCCACTTT
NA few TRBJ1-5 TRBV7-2 CASSGGTGYQPQHF TGTGCCAGCAGCGGAGGGACCGGATATCAGCCCCAGCATTTT
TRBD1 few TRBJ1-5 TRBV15 CATSRETGGGNQPQHF TGTGCCACCAGCAGAGAGACAGGGGGAGGCAATCAGCCCCAGCATTTT
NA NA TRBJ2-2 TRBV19 CASSTRDTRVTGELFF TGTGCCAGTAGTACCCGGGACACCAGGGTGACCGGGGAGCTGTTTTTT
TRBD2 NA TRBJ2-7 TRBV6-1 CASSDLTSDSYEQYF TGTGCCAGCAGTGACCTGACTAGCGACTCCTACGAGCAGTACTTC
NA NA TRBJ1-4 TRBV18 CASGTGPVATNEKLFF TGTGCCAGCGGAACGGGCCCAGTAGCAACTAATGAAAAACTGTTTTTT
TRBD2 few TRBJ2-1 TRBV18 CASSPSGLAGGNEQFF TGTGCCAGCTCACCTTCTGGACTAGCGGGGGGCAATGAGCAGTTCTTC
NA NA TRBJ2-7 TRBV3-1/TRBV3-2 CASSQEEKQQYF TGTGCCAGCAGCCAAGAAGAGAAGCAGCAGTACTTC
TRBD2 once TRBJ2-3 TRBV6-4 CASSASAGGTDTQYF TGTGCCAGCAGTGCTAGCGCGGGGGGCACAGATACGCAGTATTTT
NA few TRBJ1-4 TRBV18 CASSPREVLELFF TGTGCCAGCTCACCACGAGAGGTACTGGAACTGTTTTTT
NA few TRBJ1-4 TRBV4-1 CASSQEDEKLFF TGCGCCAGCAGCCAAGAGGATGAAAAACTGTTTTTT
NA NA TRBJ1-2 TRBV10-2 CASRAGQGTYGYTF TGCGCCAGCAGGGCCGGCCAGGGGACCTATGGCTACACCTTC
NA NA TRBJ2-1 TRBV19 CASSYLSGYDEQFF TGTGCCAGTAGCTATCTGTCCGGGTACGATGAGCAGTTCTTC
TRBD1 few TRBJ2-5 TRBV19 CASSIRRGHQETQYF TGTGCCAGTAGTATCCGCAGGGGGCACCAAGAGACCCAGTACTTC
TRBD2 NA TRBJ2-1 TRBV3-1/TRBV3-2 CASSFTSGGAGEQFF TGTGCCAGCAGCTTCACTAGCGGGGGGGCCGGTGAGCAGTTCTTC
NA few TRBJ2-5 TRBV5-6 CASSLIFRGHEETQYF TGTGCCAGCAGCTTGATATTCAGGGGCCACGAAGAGACCCAGTACTTC
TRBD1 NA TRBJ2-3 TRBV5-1 CASSPGQGTDTQYF TGCGCCAGCAGCCCGGGACAGGGGACAGATACGCAGTATTTT
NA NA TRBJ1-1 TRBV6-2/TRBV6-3 CASSYGADTEAFF TGTGCCAGCAGTTACGGGGCGGACACTGAAGCTTTCTTT
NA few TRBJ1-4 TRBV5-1 CASSLEVGNYNEKLFF TGCGCCAGCAGCTTGGAGGTTGGAAACTATAATGAAAAACTGTTTTTT
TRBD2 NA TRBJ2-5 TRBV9 CASSVGTSGGAGEETQYF TGTGCCAGCAGCGTAGGGACTAGCGGGGGGGCGGGCGAAGAGACCCAGTACTTC
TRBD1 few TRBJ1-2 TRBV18 CASSPMPGQGYRYTF TGTGCCAGCTCACCAATGCCGGGACAGGGATACCGCTACACCTTC
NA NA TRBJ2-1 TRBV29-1 CSVIVGRGFGEQFF TGCAGCGTTATAGTTGGACGGGGGTTTGGTGAGCAGTTCTTC
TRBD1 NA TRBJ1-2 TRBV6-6 CASSPGTGYGYTF TGTGCCAGCAGCCCCGGGACAGGCTATGGCTACACCTTC
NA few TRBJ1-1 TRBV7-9 CASSLAGYRNTEAFF TGTGCCAGCAGCTTAGCTGGGTACAGGAACACTGAAGCTTTCTTT
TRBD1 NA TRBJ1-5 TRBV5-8 CASGQESNQPQHF TGTGCCAGTGGACAGGAATCGAATCAGCCCCAGCATTTT
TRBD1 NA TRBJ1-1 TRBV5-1 CASSGTGDTEAFF TGCGCCAGCTCCGGGACAGGGGACACTGAAGCTTTCTTT
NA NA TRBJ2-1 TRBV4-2 CASSQGYGVNNEQFF TGTGCCAGCAGCCAAGGTTACGGGGTCAACAATGAGCAGTTCTTC
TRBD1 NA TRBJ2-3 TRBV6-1 CASRETGTGGTDTQYF TGTGCCAGCAGAGAAACCGGGACAGGGGGCACAGATACGCAGTATTTT
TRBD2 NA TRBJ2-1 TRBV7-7 CASSLGAGGRDEQFF TGTGCCAGCAGCTTAGGAGCGGGGGGGCGGGATGAGCAGTTCTTC